This T cell receptor (beta chain) was found in a study of graft-versus-host responses after intestinal transplantation. Repertoires were generated with immunoSEQ multiplex PCR, while TCRdb's copy carries only in-frame clones and drops some. The sample consists of around 99,000 clones, roughly 89% of them appearing once. Turning to this clone: The target antigen is unknown.

This material consisted of unstimulated CD4+ T cells sorted from spleen or lymph node cells, taken before transplant. This clonotype was obtained from a human donor who was the organ donor for an intestinal transplant.

The CDR3 spells CAWRHFGGETQYF. Written as DNA, the CDR3 is TGTGCCTGGAGACATTTTGGAGGAGAGACCCAGTACTTC. The chain employs TRBV30 and TRBJ2-5, with a possible D match to TRBD2 (5 bases). V lost 3 bases, J lost 4 bases, and 12 bases lay in between. The CDR3 spans 13 residues. Germline CDR1 GTSNPN, CDR2 SVGIG (reference sequence).